These T cell receptor beta chains were read from a single sample in a study of T cell repertoires in cytomegalovirus infection. TCRdb fed the reads into MiXCR, producing one record per CDR3 protein. This table has about 400,000 distinct CDR3 sequences, about a sixth appearing once. The sample was PBMCs. These receptor sequences come from a human donor in good health (CMV status not recorded). Some clones in this sample may be carry-over from other donors' samples. Each CDR3 is given with its conserved first and last residue. Fields, in order: D gene, J gene, V gene, clone size, CDR3 DNA, CDR3 protein. The D gene is left open where the match is weak. Only some rows state a clone size, as once, few, many or a class for expanded clones.

TRBD2 | TRBJ2-1 | TRBV7-8 | many | TGTGCCAGCAGCACCGGGACTAGCGGTTACAATGAGCAGTTCTTC | CASSTGTSGYNEQFF
. | TRBJ2-5 | TRBV19 | few | TGTGCCAGTAGTATTTCCAGTCAAGAGACCCAGTACTTC | CASSISSQETQYF
. | TRBJ1-1 | TRBV12-3/TRBV12-4 | many | TGTGCCAGCAGTCCACGACAGGTAAGGGACACTGAAGCTTTCTTT | CASSPRQVRDTEAFF
. | TRBJ2-1 | TRBV19 | . | TGTGCCAGTAGTAGGCTAGAGAGGAATGAGCAGTTCTTC | CASSRLERNEQFF
. | TRBJ1-5 | TRBV7-9 | once | TGTGCCAGCAGCATTTTAACCCCGTACAGCAATCAGCCCCAGCATTTT | CASSILTPYSNQPQHF
. | TRBJ1-1 | TRBV29-1 | . | TGCAGCGTCCGTTACAACACTGAAGCTTTCTTT | CSVRYNTEAFF
. | TRBJ2-2 | TRBV2 | once | TGTGCCAGCACAGTGGCGGTGAACACCGGGGAGCTGTTTTTT | CASTVAVNTGELFF
. | TRBJ2-1 | TRBV7-8 | many | TGTGCCAGCAGCAGGAGGCGAGCTTGGTGGAATGAGCAGTTCTTC | CASSRRRAWWNEQFF
TRBD2 | TRBJ2-5 | TRBV7-8 | many | TGTGCCAGCAGCTTCTCCGGACTAGGGGCAGAGACCCAGTACTTC | CASSFSGLGAETQYF
. | TRBJ2-7 | TRBV18 | . | TGTGCCAGCTCACGAATAGTGATGGACGAGCAGTACTTC | CASSRIVMDEQYF
TRBD2 | TRBJ2-1 | TRBV20-1 | . | TGCAGTGCTCCAACTAGCGGGAGTTACAATGAGCAGTTCTTC | CSAPTSGSYNEQFF
TRBD2 | TRBJ2-2 | TRBV7-8 | many | TGTGCCAGCAGCCCGACTAGCGTGACCGGGGAGCTGTTTTTT | CASSPTSVTGELFF
. | TRBJ1-1 | TRBV28 | few | TGTGCCAGCAGTCCCTATGAAGGGGTGAGGCTGAACACTGAAGCTTTCTTT | CASSPYEGVRLNTEAFF
. | TRBJ1-2 | TRBV4-3 | many | TGCGCCAGCAGCCAAGAAGGCAGGGGATATGGCTACACCTTC | CASSQEGRGYGYTF
TRBD2 | TRBJ2-1 | TRBV3-1 | . | TGTGCCAGCAGCCAAGATCCAGCGGGAGTCGGTGAGCAGTTCTTC | CASSQDPAGVGEQFF
TRBD2 | TRBJ2-7 | TRBV2 | few | TGTGCCAGCAGACTTGCGGCGGGAGGGCCGCAAGAGCAGTACTTC | CASRLAAGGPQEQYF
. | TRBJ1-5 | TRBV7-2 | many | TGTGCCAGCAGCTTAGTAGGAGGGGGAAGCAATCAGCCCCAGCATTTT | CASSLVGGGSNQPQHF
TRBD1 | TRBJ2-1 | TRBV5-1 | many | TGCGCCAGCAGCTTGGAAGCGACAGGGACCTACAATGAGCAGTTCTTC | CASSLEATGTYNEQFF
. | TRBJ2-5 | TRBV7-9 | . | TGTGCCAGCAGCTTCTCCCAGGGTTGGCAAGAGACCCAGTACTTC | CASSFSQGWQETQYF
. | TRBJ2-1 | TRBV6-2/TRBV6-3 | . | TGTGTCAGCAGCCACCCATTAGCAACCTTGGCACCTGAGCAGTTCTTC | CVSSHPLATLAPEQFF
. | TRBJ1-1 | TRBV7-9 | few | TGTGCCAGCAGCTTAGCGGGCACTATCTACACTGAAGCTTTCTTT | CASSLAGTIYTEAFF
. | TRBJ2-2 | TRBV27 | . | TGTGCCAGCAGTCCGTCGGGTTGGAGGGCGAACACCGGGGAGCTGTTGTTT | CASSPSGWRANTGELLF
TRBD1 | TRBJ1-5 | TRBV12-3/TRBV12-4 | many | TGTGCCAGCAGTGCAGGGGGCAATAGCAATCAGCCCCAGCATTTT | CASSAGGNSNQPQHF
. | TRBJ2-3 | TRBV7-2 | many | TGTGCCAGCAGCCCGTACTCCCCTAGCACAGATACGCAGTATTTT | CASSPYSPSTDTQYF
. | TRBJ1-6 | TRBV12-3/TRBV12-4 | many | TGTGCCAGCAGCCCACGGGGGAATTCACCCCTCCACTTT | CASSPRGNSPLHF
TRBD2 | TRBJ2-1 | TRBV4-3 | . | TGCGCCAGCAGCCAAGCAATGGCTAGCGGGAGTGATGAGCAGTTCTTC | CASSQAMASGSDEQFF
. | TRBJ2-3 | TRBV7-6 | many | TGTGCCAGCAGCTTAGTCGACGGACCCCACACAGATACGCAGTATTTT | CASSLVDGPHTDTQYF
TRBD2 | TRBJ2-2 | TRBV2 | . | TGTGCCAGCGACGGACTAGCGGGGATCACCGGGGAGCTGTTTTTT | CASDGLAGITGELFF
. | TRBJ2-5 | TRBV7-2 | many | TGTGCCAGCAGCCCACCCAACGCCGGGAGTAAAGAGACCCAGTACTTC | CASSPPNAGSKETQYF
. | TRBJ1-6 | TRBV6-1 | many | TGTGCCAGCAGTGAAGTGGAGAGCTCCTATAATTCACCCCTCCACTTT | CASSEVESSYNSPLHF
. | TRBJ2-3 | TRBV7-2 | . | TGTGCCAGCAGCTCTCGGGCCACGGGGCTGCAGTATTTT | CASSSRATGLQYF
. | TRBJ2-3 | TRBV28 | . | TGTGCCAGCAGGAGGGAAAGCACAGATACGCAGTATTTT | CASRRESTDTQYF
. | TRBJ2-2 | TRBV20-1 | . | TGCAGTGCTAGAGTTGGGAACACCGGGGAGCTGGTTTTT | CSARVGNTGELVF